One and the same sample provided the 2 T cell receptor beta chains below, sequenced in a study of T cells in Graves' hyperthyroidism and ophthalmopathy. Researchers amplified the TCR beta CDR3 regions from RNA transcripts. An initial round of RT-PCR targeting the TCR CDR3 relied on the HTBI primer set. TCRdb re-derived calls from the multiplex PCR reads in MiXCR, one entry per CDR3 protein. The data hold roughly 100,000 distinct CDR3 sequences, with over 45% observed a single time. Sample: blood. The origin of the receptors is a man aged 40-55 years with Graves' hyperthyroidism.

This clonotype showed up just once. One end of the junction varies from germline; a read error may be responsible. V gene TRBV9 combines with J gene TRBJ1-1, with D uncertain. Germline V lookup: CDR1 SGDLS, CDR2 YYNGEE. The CDR3 contains 8 residues. CDR3 in amino acids: CASSGTRF. CDR3 bases: TGTGCCAGCAGCGGAACCCGCTTC.

This clonotype has a count of ten or more. Relative to the germline gene, one junction end is altered; a read error may explain this. V gene TRBV7-2 combines with J gene TRBJ1-1, with D hard to call. The germline V gene has CDR1 SGHTA and CDR2 FQGNSA. The CDR3 is 15 amino acids. DNA of the CDR3: TGTGCCAGCAGCTTAGGCGGGGAAGGGAACGCTGAAGCTTTCTTT. This translates into CASSLGGEGNAEAFF.